The subject of this entry is one TCR beta chain. Its antigen is currently unknown. This record comes from a study of cytomegalovirus exposure and HLA in healthy donors. V was clipped by 0 bases and J by 10 bases, with 13 bases between them. The CDR3 is made up of 15 amino acids. The V gene's germline CDR1 is SGHAT and CDR2 FQNNGV. Broader study findings: A later analysis revealed that TCR association rates differed between HLA loci, peaking at DRB1 and bottoming out at HLA-C.

Researchers ran the PCR with 60 Vbeta and 13 Jbeta primers. Sequencing used immunoSEQ multiplex PCR; TCRdb keeps in-frame clones, though not all of them. The sample contains 200,000 or so clones, 82% of which appear only once. This TCR came from a boy between 2 and 10 years old in good health and CMV-seronegative. V and J are TRBV11-2 and TRBJ1-6, with D possibly being TRBD1 (5 bases). The sequenced material came from PBMCs. The CDR3 here is CASSLDSARGSPLHF. The CDR3 bases are TGTGCCAGCAGCTTAGACAGCGCTAGGGGCTCACCCCTCCACTTT.